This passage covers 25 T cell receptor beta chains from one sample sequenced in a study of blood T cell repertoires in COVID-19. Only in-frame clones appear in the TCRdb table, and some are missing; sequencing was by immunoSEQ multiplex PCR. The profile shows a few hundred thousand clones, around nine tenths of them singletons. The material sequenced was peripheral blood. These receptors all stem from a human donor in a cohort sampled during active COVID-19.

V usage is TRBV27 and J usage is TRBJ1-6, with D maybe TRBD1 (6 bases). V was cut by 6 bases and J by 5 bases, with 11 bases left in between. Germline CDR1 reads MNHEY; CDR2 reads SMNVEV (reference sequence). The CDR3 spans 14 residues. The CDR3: CASSPYRDNSPLHF. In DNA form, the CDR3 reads TGTGCCAGCAGCCCTTACAGGGATAATTCACCCCTCCACTTT.

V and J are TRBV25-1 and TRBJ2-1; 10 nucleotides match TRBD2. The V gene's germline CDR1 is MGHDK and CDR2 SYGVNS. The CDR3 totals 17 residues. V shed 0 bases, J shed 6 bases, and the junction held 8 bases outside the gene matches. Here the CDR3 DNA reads TGTGCCAGCAGTGAATATAGGGACCTAGCGGGAGCCAATGAGCAGTTCTTC. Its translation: CASSEYRDLAGANEQFF.

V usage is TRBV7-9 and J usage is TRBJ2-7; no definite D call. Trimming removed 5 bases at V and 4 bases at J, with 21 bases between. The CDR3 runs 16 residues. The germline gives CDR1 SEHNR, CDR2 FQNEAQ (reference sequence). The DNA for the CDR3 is TGTGCCAGCAGCCCCCGGGTGGCGACCCACTGGTACGAGCAGTACTTC. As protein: CASSPRVATHWYEQYF. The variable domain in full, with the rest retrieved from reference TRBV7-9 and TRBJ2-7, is DTGVSQNPRHKITKRGQNVTFRCDPISEHNRLYWYRQTLGQGPEFLTYFQNEAQLEKSRLLSDRFSAERPKGSFSTLEIQRTEQGDSAMYLCASSPRVATHWYEQYFGPGTRLTVT.

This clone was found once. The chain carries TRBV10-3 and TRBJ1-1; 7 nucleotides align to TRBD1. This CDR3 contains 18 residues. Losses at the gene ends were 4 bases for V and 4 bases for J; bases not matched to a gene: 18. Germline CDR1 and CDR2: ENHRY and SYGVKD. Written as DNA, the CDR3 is TGTGCCATCAGTGCCTATGGGGCGGGACAGAACCTTATCACTGAAGCTTTCTTT. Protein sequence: CAISAYGAGQNLITEAFF.

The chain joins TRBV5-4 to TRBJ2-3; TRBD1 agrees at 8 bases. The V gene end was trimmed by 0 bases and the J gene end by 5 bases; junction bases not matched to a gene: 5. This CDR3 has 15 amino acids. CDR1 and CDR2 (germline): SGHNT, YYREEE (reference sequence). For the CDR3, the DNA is TGTGCCAGCAGCTTGGGGCAGGGGGCAGGAGATACGCAGTATTTT. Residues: CASSLGQGAGDTQYF.

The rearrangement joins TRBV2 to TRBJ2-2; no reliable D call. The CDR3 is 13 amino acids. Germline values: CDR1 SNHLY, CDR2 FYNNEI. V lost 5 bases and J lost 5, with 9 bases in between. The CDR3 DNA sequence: TGTGCCAGCAGTTATCTGAGGACCGGGGAGCTGTTTTTT. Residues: CASSYLRTGELFF.

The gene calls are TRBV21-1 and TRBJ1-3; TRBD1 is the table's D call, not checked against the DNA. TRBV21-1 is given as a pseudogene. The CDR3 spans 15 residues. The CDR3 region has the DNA TGTGCCAGCAGCCCTCAGACAGGGCCCGGAAACACCATATATTTT. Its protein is CASSPQTGPGNTIYF.

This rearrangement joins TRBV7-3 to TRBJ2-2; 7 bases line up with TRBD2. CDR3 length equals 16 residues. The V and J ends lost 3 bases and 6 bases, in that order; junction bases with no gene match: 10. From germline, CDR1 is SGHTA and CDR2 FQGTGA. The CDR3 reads CASSFKPAGEAGELFF. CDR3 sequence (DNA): TGTGCCAGCAGCTTCAAACCCGCGGGAGAGGCCGGGGAGCTGTTTTTT.

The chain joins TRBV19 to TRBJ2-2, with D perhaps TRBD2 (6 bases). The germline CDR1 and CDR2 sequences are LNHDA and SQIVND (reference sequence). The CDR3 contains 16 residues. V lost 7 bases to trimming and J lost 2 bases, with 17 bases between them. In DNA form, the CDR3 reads TGTGCCAGTACATCGGAGGGGAACCTAAACACCGGGGAGCTGTTTTTT. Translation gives CASTSEGNLNTGELFF.

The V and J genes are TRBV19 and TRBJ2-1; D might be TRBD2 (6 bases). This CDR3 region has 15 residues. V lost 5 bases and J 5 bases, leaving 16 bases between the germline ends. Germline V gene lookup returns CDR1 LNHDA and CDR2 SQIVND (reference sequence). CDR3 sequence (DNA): TGTGCCAGTAGTCCAAGGAGGGCCGAGCACAATGAGCAGTTCTTC. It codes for CASSPRRAEHNEQFF.

CDR3 DNA sequence: TGTGCCAGCAGCGCGAGGGACAGCTCCTACGAGCAGTACTTC. Protein sequence: CASSARDSSYEQYF. The chain joins TRBV7-9 to TRBJ2-7; 7 bases line up with TRBD1. The CDR3 has 14 amino acids. The V gene's germline CDR1 is SEHNR and CDR2 FQNEAQ (reference sequence). Trimming took 5 bases from V and 0 from J; bases not matched to a gene: 4.

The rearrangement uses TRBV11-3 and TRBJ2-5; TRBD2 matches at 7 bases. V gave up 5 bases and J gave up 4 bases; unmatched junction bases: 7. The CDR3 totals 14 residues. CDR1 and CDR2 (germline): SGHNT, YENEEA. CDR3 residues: CASSDKPSGETQYF. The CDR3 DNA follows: TGTGCCAGCAGCGACAAACCTAGCGGAGAGACCCAGTACTTC.

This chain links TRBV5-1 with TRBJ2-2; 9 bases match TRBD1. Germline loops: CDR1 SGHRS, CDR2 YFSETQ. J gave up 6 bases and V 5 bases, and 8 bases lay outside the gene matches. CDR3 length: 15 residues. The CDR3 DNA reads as TGCGCCAGCAGGTCGCGGGACAGGGTATCCGGGGAGCTGTTTTTT. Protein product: CASRSRDRVSGELFF.

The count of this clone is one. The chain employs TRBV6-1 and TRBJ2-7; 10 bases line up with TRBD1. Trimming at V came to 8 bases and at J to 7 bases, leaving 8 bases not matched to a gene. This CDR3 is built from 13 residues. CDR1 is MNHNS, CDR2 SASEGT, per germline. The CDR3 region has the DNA TGTGCCAGCGCCGGGACAGGGGAGGGAGAGCAGTACTTC. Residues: CASAGTGEGEQYF.

DNA for the CDR3: TGCAGTGCTAGAGACTTCTATGGCTACACCTTC. This sequence encodes CSARDFYGYTF. This rearrangement joins TRBV20-1 to TRBJ1-2; D is unresolved. The CDR3 contains 11 residues. Trimming took off 0 bases at V and 4 bases at J, with 3 bases between the two ends. Germline V gives CDR1 DFQATT, CDR2 SNEGSKA (reference sequence).

The CDR3 region has the DNA TGCGCCAGCACCCTACTAGCGGGGGGGCACGAGCAGTACTTC. Protein sequence: CASTLLAGGHEQYF. This chain uses TRBV5-1 with TRBJ2-7; 13 positions agree with TRBD2. V lost 6 bases to trimming and J lost 5 bases; unmatched junction nucleotides: 5. CDR1 and CDR2 from the germline V gene are SGHRS and YFSETQ. The CDR3 extends over 14 amino acids.

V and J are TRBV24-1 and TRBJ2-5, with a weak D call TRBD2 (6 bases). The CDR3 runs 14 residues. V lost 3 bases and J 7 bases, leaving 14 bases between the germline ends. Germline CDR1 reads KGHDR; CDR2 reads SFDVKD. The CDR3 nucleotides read TGTGCCACCAGTGATCCCCCCCCCGGGGGGACCCAGTACTTC. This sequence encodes CATSDPPPGGTQYF.

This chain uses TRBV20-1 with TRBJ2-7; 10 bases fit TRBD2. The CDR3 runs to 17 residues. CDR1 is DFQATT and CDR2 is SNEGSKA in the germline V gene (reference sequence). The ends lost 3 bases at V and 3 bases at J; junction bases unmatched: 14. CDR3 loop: CSASLASGRAYNYEQYF. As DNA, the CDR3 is TGCAGTGCTAGTCTTGCAAGCGGGAGGGCCTATAACTACGAGCAGTACTTC.

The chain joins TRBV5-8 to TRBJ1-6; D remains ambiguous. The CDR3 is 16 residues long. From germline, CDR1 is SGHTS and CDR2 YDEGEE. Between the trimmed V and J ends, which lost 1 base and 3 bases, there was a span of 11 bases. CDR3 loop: CASSLFGGYYNSPLHF. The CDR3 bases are TGTGCCAGCAGCTTGTTTGGAGGGTACTATAATTCACCCCTCCACTTT.

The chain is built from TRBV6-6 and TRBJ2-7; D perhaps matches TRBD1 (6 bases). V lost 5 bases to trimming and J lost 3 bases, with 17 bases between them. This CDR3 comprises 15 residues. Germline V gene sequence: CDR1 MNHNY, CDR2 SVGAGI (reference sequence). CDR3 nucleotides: TGTGCCAGCAGTGACCAACGACAGGCGAGCTACGAGCAGTACTTC. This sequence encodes CASSDQRQASYEQYF.

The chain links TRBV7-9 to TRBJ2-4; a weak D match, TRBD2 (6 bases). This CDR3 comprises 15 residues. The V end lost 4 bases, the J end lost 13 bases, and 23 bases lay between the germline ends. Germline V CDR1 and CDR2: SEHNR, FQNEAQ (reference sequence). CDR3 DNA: TGTGCCAGCAGCTCCCATCTTGGGGGGAAGGATGGCCAGTACTTC. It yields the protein CASSSHLGGKDGQYF.

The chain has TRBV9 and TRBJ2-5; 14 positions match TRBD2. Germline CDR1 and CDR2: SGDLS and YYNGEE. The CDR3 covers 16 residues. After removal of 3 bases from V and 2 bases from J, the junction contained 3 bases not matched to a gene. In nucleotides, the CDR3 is TGTGCCAGCAGCGAACGACTAGCGGGGGGGCAAGAGACCCAGTACTTC. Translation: CASSERLAGGQETQYF.

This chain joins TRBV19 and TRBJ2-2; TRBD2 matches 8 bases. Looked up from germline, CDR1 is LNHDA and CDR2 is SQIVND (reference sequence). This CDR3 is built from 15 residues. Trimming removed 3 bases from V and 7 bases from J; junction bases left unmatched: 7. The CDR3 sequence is CASSIRSGRIGELFF. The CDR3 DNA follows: TGTGCCAGTAGTATCCGAAGCGGGAGAATCGGGGAGCTGTTTTTT.

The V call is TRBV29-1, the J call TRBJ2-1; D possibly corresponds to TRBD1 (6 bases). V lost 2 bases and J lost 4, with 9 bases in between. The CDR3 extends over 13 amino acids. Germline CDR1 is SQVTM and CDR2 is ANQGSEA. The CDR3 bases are TGCAGCGTTGAACAGGGGTTTTACAATGAGCAGTTCTTC. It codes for CSVEQGFYNEQFF.

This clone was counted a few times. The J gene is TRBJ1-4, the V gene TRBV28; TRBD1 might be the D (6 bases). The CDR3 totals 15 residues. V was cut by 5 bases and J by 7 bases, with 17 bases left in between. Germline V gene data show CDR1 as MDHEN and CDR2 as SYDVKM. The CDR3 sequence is CASSPLGAGVEKLFF. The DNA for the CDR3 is TGTGCCAGCAGTCCCCTAGGGGCAGGGGTTGAAAAACTGTTTTTT.